This paragraph reports one T cell receptor (beta chain). Original data processing: Researchers report that nucleated cell counts were estimated from reference gene primer amplification. Generated by immunoSEQ multiplex PCR, the TCRdb table keeps only in-frame clones and is missing some. V, J and clone size are those of that table, while D and trimming were read from the DNA. The table lists around 380,000 clones, over 75% of them singletons. Living in roughly 23 US areas, the participants were between 18 and 89 years of age. This record belongs to a study of blood T cell repertoires in COVID-19. Losses at the gene ends were 5 bases for V and 8 bases for J; bases not matched to a gene: 5. This CDR3 has 12 residues. CDR1 and CDR2 from the germline V gene are SNHLY and FYNNEI.

The chain links TRBV2 to TRBJ1-2, with TRBD1 matching over 7 bases. This TCR was recovered from a man aged 30 to 45 who had recovered from COVID-19. Sequenced material: PBMCs or T cells enriched from blood (not recorded which). CDR3 sequence reads: CASSTGARGYTF. DNA for the CDR3: TGTGCCAGCAGTACAGGGGCCAGGGGCTACACCTTC.